Listed below are T cell receptor beta chains from one sample, sequenced in a study of T cells in Graves' hyperthyroidism and ophthalmopathy. TCRdb re-derived calls from the multiplex PCR reads in MiXCR, one entry per CDR3 protein. The sample records 500,000 to 700,000 distinct CDR3 sequences, over 15% being singletons. Sequenced sample: blood. The receptors were gathered from a woman aged 18 to 35 with Graves' hyperthyroidism. Both conserved end residues are part of each CDR3.

>TRBJ1-2|TRBV28
CASRAQINYGYTF
>TRBJ2-2|TRBV20-1
CSALPAGLVSGELFF
>TRBJ1-1|TRBV7-9
CASSLFKRTEAFF
>TRBJ2-7|TRBV5-1
CASSPNLHDHEQYF
>TRBJ2-7|TRBV29-1
CSVETGYSEQYF
>TRBJ2-3|TRBV9
CASSGPGGRTDTQYF
>TRBJ1-2|TRBV7-9
CASSLEQANYGYTF
>TRBJ2-1|TRBV2
CASSHWDGHNEQFF
>TRBJ2-3|TRBV9
CASSVAGDTQYF
>TRBJ1-2|TRBV5-4
CASSSGSSNYGYTF